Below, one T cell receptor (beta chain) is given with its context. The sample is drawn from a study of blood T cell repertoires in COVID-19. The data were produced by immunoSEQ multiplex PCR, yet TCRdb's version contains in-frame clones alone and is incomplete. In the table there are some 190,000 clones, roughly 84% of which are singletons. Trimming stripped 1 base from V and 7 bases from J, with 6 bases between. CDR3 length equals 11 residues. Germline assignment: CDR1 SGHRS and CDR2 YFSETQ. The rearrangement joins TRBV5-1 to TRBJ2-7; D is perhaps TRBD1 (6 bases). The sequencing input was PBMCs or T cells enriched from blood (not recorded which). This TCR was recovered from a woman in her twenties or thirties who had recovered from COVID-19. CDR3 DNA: TGCGCCAGCAGCTTGACAGGGGAGCAGTACTTC. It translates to CASSLTGEQYF.